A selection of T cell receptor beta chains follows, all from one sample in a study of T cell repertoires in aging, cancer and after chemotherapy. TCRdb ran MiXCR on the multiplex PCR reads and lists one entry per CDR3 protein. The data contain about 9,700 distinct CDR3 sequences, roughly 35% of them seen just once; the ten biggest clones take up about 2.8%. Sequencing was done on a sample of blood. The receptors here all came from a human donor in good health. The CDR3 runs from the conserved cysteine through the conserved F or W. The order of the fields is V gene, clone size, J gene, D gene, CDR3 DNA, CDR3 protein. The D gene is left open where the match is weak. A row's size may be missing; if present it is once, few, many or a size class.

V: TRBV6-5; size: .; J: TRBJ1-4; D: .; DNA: TGTGCCAGCAGATACAGGGTTTTCGGTGAAAAACTGTTTTTT; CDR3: CASRYRVFGEKLFF
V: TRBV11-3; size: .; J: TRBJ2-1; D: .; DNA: TGTGCCAGCAGCTTAGTTTTGGGCCCCGCTTTTTACAATGAGCAGTTCTTC; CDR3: CASSLVLGPAFYNEQFF
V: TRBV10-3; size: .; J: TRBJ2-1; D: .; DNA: TGTGCCATCAGTGAGTCCAATGAGCAGTTCTTC; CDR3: CAISESNEQFF
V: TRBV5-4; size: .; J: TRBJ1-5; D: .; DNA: TGTGCCAGCAGCTTGGGGTTCAGCAATCAGCCCCAGCATTTT; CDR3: CASSLGFSNQPQHF
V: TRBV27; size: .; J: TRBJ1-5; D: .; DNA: TGTGCCAGCAGTTTATTGGGGGGTGGACAGCCCCAGCATTTT; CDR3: CASSLLGGGQPQHF
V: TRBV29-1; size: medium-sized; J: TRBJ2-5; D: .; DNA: TGCAGCGTTGCCCGGGACCTCCAGTACCAAGAGACCCAGTACTTC; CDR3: CSVARDLQYQETQYF
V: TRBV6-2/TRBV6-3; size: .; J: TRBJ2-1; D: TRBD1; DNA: TGTGCCAGCAGTTACTGGGGACAGCCCGAGCAGTTCTTC; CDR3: CASSYWGQPEQFF
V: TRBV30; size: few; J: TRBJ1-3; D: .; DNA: TGTGCCTGGAGTGTAACCCCAGGGTGGAACACCATATATTTT; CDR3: CAWSVTPGWNTIYF
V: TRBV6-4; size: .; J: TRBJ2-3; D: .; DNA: TGTGCCAGCAGTTCTGAGTGGGGGGTCCCAGATACGCAGTATTTT; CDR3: CASSSEWGVPDTQYF
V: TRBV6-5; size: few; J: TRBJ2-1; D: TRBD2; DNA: TGTGCCAGCAGCCCCGGGGGAGCGGGAGACAATGAGCAGTTCTTC; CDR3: CASSPGGAGDNEQFF
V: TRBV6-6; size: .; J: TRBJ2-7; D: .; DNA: TGTGCCAGCAGTTACGGCCAGGGAGTCTCCTACGAGCAGTACTTC; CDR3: CASSYGQGVSYEQYF
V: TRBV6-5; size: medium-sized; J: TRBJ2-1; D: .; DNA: TGTGCCAGCACCCTAGACAGGATGGCTGGGAACAATGAGCAGTTCTTC; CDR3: CASTLDRMAGNNEQFF
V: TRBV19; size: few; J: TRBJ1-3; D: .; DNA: TGTGCCAGTACTTCTGGAAACACCATATATTTT; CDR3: CASTSGNTIYF
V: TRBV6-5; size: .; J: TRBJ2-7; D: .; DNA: TGTGCCAGCGGACAGACTACGCGCTACAAGCAGTACTTC; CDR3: CASGQTTRYKQYF
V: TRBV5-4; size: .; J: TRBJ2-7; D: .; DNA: TGTGCCAGCAGCCAGGGTAACGAGCAGTACTTC; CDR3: CASSQGNEQYF
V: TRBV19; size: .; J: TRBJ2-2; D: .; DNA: TGTGCCAGTTCCCCGAGGCCCGGGGAGCTGTTTTTT; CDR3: CASSPRPGELFF
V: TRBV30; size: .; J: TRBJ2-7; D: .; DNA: TGTGCCTGGAGTGTGTTAGCGCACCACGAGCAGTACTTC; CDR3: CAWSVLAHHEQYF
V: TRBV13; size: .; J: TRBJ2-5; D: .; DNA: TGTGCCAGCAGCTTATCTGGCACGGAGACCCAGTACTTC; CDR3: CASSLSGTETQYF
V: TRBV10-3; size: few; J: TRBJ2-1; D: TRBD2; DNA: TGTGCCACAGCCGGGACTAGCGGGAGCAATGAGCAGTTCTTC; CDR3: CATAGTSGSNEQFF
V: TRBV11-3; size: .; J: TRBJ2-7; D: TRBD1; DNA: TGCGCCAGCAGCCAAGGCAGGACAGGGGCTACCTACGAGCAGTACTTC; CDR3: CASSQGRTGATYEQYF
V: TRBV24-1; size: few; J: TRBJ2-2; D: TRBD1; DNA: TGTGCCACCAGTGAGCGGCCGGGACAGGCGAACACCGGTGAGCTGTTTTTT; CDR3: CATSERPGQANTGELFF
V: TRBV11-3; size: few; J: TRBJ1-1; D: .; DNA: TGTGCCACCAAGGGGAACACTGAAGCTTTCTTT; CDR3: CATKGNTEAFF
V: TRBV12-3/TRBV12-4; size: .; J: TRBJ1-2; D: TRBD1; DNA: TGTGCCAGCAGCCTCGGACAGGGGAGCGGCTACACCTTC; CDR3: CASSLGQGSGYTF
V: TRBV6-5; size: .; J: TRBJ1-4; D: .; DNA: TGTGCCAGCAGCAATAATGTTGACGGTATAAGGGATGAAAAACTGTTTTTT; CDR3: CASSNNVDGIRDEKLFF
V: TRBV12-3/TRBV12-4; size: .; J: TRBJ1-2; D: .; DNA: TGTGCCAGCAGTTTAGGTGGGGGAGAACACGGCTACACCTTC; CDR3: CASSLGGGEHGYTF
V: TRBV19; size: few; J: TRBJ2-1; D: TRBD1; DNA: TGTGCCAGTAGCCCGGGACAGGGGGCCTACAATGAGCAGTTCTTC; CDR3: CASSPGQGAYNEQFF
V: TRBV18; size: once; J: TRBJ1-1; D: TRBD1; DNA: TGTGCCAGCTCCCGCGGAGGGGGCGCGGATGCTTTCTTT; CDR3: CASSRGGGADAFF
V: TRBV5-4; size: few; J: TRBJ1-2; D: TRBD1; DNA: TGTGCCAGCAGCCGGGACAGTCACTATGGCTACACCTTC; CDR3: CASSRDSHYGYTF
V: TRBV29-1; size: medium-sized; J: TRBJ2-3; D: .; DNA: TGCAGCGTTGAAGCCTTTTCCGGGGGCACAGATACGCAGTATTTT; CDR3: CSVEAFSGGTDTQYF
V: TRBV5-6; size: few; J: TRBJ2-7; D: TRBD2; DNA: TGTGCCAGCAGTATTGGGCGGGGGTCTCACGGAGAGCAGTACTTC; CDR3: CASSIGRGSHGEQYF
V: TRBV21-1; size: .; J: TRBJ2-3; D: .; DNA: TGTGCCAGCAGCCCCTACACAGATACGCAGTATTTT; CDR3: CASSPYTDTQYF
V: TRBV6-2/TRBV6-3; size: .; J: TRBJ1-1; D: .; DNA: TGTGCCAGCAGTTATTCGGTATCTGCTGAAGCTTTCTTT; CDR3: CASSYSVSAEAFF
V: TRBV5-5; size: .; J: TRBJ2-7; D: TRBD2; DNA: TGTGCCAGCAGCTCGGCTCTAGCGGCCCCCTACGAGCAGTACTTC; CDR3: CASSSALAAPYEQYF
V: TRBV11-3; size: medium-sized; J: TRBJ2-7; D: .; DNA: TGTGCCAGCAGCTTAGTAGGACCAGTTGGAATCTACGAGCAGTACTTC; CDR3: CASSLVGPVGIYEQYF
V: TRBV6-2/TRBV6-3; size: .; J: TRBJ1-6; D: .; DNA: TGTGCCAGCACGGAGGATGCGAACCGGAGCTCCTATAATTCACCCCTCCACTTT; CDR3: CASTEDANRSSYNSPLHF
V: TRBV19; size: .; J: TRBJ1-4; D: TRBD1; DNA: TGTGCCAGACTACAGGGGAAGCATGAAAAACTGTTTTTT; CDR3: CARLQGKHEKLFF
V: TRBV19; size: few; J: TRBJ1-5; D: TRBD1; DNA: TGTGCCAGTAGTACCCAGGGACAGATTAGCAATCAGCCCCAGCATTTT; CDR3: CASSTQGQISNQPQHF
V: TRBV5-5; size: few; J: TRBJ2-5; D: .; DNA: TGTGCCAGCAGCTTGGTTCCCGCGACCCAAGAGACCCAGTACTTC; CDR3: CASSLVPATQETQYF
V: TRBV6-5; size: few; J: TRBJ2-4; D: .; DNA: TGTGCCAGCAGTTACTCGGAGGGCGGAAACATTCAGTACTTC; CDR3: CASSYSEGGNIQYF
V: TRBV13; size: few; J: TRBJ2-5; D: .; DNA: TGTGCCAGCAGCATTCGACAGGTCCAAGAGACCCAGTACTTC; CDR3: CASSIRQVQETQYF
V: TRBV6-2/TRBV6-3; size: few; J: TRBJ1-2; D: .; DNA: TGTGCCAGCAGTTACTCGTGGCAGAAGGGCTATGGCTACACCTTC; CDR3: CASSYSWQKGYGYTF
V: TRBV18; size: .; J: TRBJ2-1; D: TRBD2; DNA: TGTGCCAGCTCATCCGGGAGGGGGTCCTACAATGAGCAGTTCTTC; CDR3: CASSSGRGSYNEQFF
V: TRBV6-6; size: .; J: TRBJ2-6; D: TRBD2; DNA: TGTGCCAGCAGTTACCGGGGACTAGCGGGAGGGGGACCCTCTGGGGCCAACGTCCTGACTTTC; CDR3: CASSYRGLAGGGPSGANVLTF
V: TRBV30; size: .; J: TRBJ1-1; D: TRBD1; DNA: TGTGCCCGGACAGGGAACACTGAAGCTTTCTTT; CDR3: CARTGNTEAFF
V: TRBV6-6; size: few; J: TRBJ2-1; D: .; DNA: TGTGCCAGCAGTTACCCGGGCCCCCCGGGCAATGAGCAGTTCTTC; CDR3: CASSYPGPPGNEQFF
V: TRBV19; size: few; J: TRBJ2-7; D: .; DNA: TGTGCCAGTAGTATAGGGGGGCTAGGATACGAGCAGTACTTC; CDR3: CASSIGGLGYEQYF